This paragraph covers one TCR beta chain sequence. Its target is not known. This CDR3 is 15 amino acids long. Trimming pared 4 bases from V and 2 bases from J, leaving 15 bases between. Germline V CDR1 and CDR2: SGHAT, FQNNGV. The sample comes from a study of blood T cells in healthy people across ages. Regarding the study as a whole: Age brought a roughly linear fall in TCR beta diversity measured per million T cells.

Using a J-beta primer mix together with a sample-barcoded 5' primer, a second PCR was run for roughly 6 to 12 cycles. TCRdb processed the 5' RACE reads anew with MiXCR; each CDR3 protein has one entry. The data show some 1.5 million distinct CDR3 sequences, approximately 42% seen once. This clonotype was sampled from a woman under 30 in good health. The chain links TRBV11-2 to TRBJ2-7, with D possibly being TRBD2 (6 bases). Sequencing was performed on blood. CDR3 loop: CASSSPARGTYEQYF. CDR3 coding DNA: TGTGCCAGCAGCTCCCCAGCCCGGGGGACCTACGAGCAGTACTTC.